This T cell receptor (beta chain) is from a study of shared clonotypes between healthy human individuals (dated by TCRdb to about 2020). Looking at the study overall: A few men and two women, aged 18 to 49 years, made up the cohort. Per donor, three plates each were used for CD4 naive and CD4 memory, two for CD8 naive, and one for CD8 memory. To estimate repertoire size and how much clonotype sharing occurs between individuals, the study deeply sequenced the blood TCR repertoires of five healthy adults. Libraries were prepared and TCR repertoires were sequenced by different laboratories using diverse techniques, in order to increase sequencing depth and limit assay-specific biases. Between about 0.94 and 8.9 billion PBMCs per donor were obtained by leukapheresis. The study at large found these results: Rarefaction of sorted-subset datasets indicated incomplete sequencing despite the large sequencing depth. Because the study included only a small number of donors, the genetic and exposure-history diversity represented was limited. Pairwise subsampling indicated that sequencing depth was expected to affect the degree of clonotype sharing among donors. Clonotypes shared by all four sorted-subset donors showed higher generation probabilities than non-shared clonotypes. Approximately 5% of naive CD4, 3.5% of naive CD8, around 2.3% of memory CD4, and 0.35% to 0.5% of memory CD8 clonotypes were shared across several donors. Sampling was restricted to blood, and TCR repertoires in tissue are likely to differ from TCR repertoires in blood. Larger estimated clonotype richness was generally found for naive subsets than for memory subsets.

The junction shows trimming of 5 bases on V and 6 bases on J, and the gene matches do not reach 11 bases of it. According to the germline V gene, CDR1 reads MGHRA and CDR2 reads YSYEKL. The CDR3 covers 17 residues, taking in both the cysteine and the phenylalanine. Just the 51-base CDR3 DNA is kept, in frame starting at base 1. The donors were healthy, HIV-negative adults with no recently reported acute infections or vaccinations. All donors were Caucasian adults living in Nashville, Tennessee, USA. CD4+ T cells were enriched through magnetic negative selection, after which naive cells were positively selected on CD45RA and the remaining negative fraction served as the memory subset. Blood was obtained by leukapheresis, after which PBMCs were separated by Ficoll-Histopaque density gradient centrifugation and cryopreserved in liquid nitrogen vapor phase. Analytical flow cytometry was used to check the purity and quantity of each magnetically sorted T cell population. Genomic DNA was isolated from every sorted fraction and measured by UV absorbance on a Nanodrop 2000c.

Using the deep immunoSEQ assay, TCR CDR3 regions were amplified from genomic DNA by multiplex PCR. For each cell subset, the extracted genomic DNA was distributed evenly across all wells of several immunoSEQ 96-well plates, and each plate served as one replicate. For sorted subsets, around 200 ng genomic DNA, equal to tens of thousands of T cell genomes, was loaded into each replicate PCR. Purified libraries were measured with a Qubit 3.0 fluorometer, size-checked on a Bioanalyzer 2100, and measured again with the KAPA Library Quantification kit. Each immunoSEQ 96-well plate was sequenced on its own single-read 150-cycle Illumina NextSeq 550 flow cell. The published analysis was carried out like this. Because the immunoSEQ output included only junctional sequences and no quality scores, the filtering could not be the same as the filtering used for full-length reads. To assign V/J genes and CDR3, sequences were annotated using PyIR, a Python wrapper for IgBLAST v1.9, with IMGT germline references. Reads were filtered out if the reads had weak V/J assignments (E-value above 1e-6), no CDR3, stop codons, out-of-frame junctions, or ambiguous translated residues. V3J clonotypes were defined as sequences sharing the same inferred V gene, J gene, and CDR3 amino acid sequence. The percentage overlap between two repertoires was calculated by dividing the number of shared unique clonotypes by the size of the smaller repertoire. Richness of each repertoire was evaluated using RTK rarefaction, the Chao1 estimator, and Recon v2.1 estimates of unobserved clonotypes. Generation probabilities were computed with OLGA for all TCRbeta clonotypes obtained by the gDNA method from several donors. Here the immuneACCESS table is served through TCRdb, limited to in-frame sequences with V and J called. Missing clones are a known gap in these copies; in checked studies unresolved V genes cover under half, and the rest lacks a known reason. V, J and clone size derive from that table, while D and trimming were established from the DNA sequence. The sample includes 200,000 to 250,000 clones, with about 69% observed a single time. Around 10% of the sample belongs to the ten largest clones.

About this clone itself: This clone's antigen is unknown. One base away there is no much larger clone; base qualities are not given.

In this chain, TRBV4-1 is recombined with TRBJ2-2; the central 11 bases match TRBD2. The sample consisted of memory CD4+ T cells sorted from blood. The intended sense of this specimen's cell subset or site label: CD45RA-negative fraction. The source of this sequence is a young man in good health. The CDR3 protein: CASSALTSGGGAGELFF. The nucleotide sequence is TGCGCCAGCAGCGCCCTTACTAGCGGGGGAGGCGCCGGGGAGCTGTTTTTT.